This T cell receptor (beta chain) was recovered during a study of technical replicates of blood from several donors (dated 2017 in TCRdb). Preparation of the library involved the immunoSEQ multiplex PCR assay. TCRdb took over this immuneACCESS table, retaining in-frame rearrangements with V and J assigned. Such tables are incomplete; in checked studies, under half of the missing clones stem from an unresolved V gene, and the remainder is unexplained. The sample table holds approximately 99,000 clones, of which 95% were seen once. The top ten hold over 0.2% of the sample. Only one count was recorded for this clone. Its antigen remains undetermined. It has no much larger one-base neighbor in the sample; base qualities were not kept. This receptor was identified in a human donor in good health. What was sequenced was T cells isolated from PBMCs.

In nucleotide form, the sequence is TGTGCCAGCTCACCTTCTGTGATGTCGGGGGGCGCCCTGGAGACCCAGTACTTC. Its protein reads: CASSPSVMSGGALETQYF. The sequence joins TRBV18 to TRBJ2-5; the D gene is perhaps TRBD2, from 7 matching bases. CDR1 and CDR2 (KGHSH, LQKENI) derive from the germline V gene. V and J are truncated by 3 bases and 5 bases respectively, leaving an intervening sequence of 25 bases. The CDR3 sequence holds 18 residues, the cysteine and phenylalanine included. This entry keeps only the CDR3 DNA: 54 bases, framed from base 1.